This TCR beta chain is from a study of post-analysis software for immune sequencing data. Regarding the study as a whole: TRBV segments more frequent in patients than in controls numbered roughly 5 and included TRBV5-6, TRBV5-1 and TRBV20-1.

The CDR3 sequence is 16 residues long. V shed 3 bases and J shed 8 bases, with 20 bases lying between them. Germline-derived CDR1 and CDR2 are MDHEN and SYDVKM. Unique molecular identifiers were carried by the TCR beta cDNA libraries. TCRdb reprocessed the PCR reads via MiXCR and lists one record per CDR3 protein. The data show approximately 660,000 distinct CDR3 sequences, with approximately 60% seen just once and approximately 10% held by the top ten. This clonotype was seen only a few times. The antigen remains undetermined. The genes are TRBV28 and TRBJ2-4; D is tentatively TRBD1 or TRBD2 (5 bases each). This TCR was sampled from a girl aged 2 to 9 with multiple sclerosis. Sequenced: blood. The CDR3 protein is CASSLGRALMRDIQYF. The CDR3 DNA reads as TGTGCCAGCAGTTTGGGCAGGGCCCTCATGAGGGACATTCAGTACTTC.